One and the same sample provided the 10 T cell receptor beta chains below, sequenced in a study of chemoradiotherapy in HPV16-positive cancers. This table comes from immunoSEQ multiplex PCR, and its TCRdb copy is limited to in-frame clones, with some not included. Of tens of thousands of clones listed, about 88% were seen once; the top ten hold over 3.5%. The material was blood, obtained from a patient who underwent chemoradiotherapy. The receptors were sampled from a human donor with HPV-associated anogenital cancer.

V gene TRBV19 combines with J gene TRBJ1-4; possible D gene TRBD1, 5 bases. The CDR3 has 14 residues. Germline V gene lookup returns CDR1 LNHDA and CDR2 SQIVND (reference sequence). The V gene lost 7 bases and the J gene lost 5 bases, with 14 bases spanning the gap. The CDR3 is CASMSGRTNEKLFF. CDR3 bases: TGTGCCAGTATGTCGGGACGCACAAATGAAAAACTGTTTTTT.

The chain uses TRBV19 and TRBJ1-5; D not resolved. Trimming removed 4 bases at V and 4 bases at J, with 17 bases between. Germline CDR1 reads LNHDA; CDR2 reads SQIVND (reference sequence). CDR3 size: 16 residues. The CDR3 DNA is TGTGCCAGTAGTAATGCCCAGGTGGAAGGAAATCAGCCCCAGCATTTT. Its protein is CASSNAQVEGNQPQHF.

The V call is TRBV14, the J call TRBJ2-5; TRBD2 matches at 12 bases. Germline V lookup: CDR1 SGHDN, CDR2 FVKESK. V shed 4 bases and J 4 bases; nucleotides not matched to a gene: 10. This CDR3 contains 17 residues. The CDR3 region has the DNA TGTGCCAGCAGCCCCTTCCGACTAGCGGGAGTCGGAGAGACCCAGTACTTC. Encoded protein: CASSPFRLAGVGETQYF.

This chain joins TRBV25-1 and TRBJ2-3; D could derive from TRBD1 or TRBD2 (5 bases each). The CDR3 has 14 residues. The V end was cut by 7 bases, the J end by 6 bases, with 17 bases between. The germline V gene encodes CDR1 MGHDK and CDR2 SYGVNS. The CDR3 loop is CASTEGTWGDTQYF. The DNA for the CDR3 is TGTGCCAGCACCGAGGGGACCTGGGGGGATACGCAGTATTTT.

The chain is built from TRBV6-1 and TRBJ1-5, with D hard to call. Between the trimmed V and J ends, which lost 4 bases and 3 bases, there was a span of 10 bases. CDR1 is MNHNS and CDR2 is SASEGT in the germline V gene. The CDR3 contains 14 residues. CDR3 in DNA: TGTGCCAGCAGTGTAGGTCCTAACAATCAGCCCCAGCATTTT. This gives the protein CASSVGPNNQPQHF.

This chain connects TRBV5-5 to TRBJ1-4; D is perhaps TRBD1 (6 bases). The V end was cut by 4 bases, the J end by 8 bases, with 12 bases between. Germline values: CDR1 SGHKS, CDR2 YYEKEE (reference sequence). The CDR3 length is 13 residues. The CDR3 loop is CASSRTGLEKLFF. The CDR3 DNA is TGTGCCAGCAGCCGCACAGGGTTGGAAAAACTGTTTTTT.

The chain couples TRBV7-6 to TRBJ2-5; D ambiguous. The V and J ends lost 4 bases and 1 base respectively, with 7 bases between them. Germline V gene data show CDR1 as SGHVS and CDR2 as FNYEAQ. The CDR3 runs to 13 residues. Written as DNA, the CDR3 is TGTGCCAGCAGCTCCCAAGTCCAAGAGACCCAGTACTTC. Its protein product is CASSSQVQETQYF. Full variable domain (rest looked up from reference TRBV7-6 and TRBJ2-5): GAGVSQSPRYKVTKRGQDVALRCDPISGHVSLYWYRQALGQGPEFLTYFNYEAQQDKSGLPNDRFSAERPEGSISTLTIQRTEQRDSAMYRCASSSQVQETQYFGPGTRLLVL.

The V gene is TRBV7-7, the J gene TRBJ2-5; 12 bases are a match to TRBD2. CDR3 length equals 19 residues. Unmatched junction bases numbered 15, after V lost 5 bases and J lost 2 bases. Per germline, CDR1 SSHAT and CDR2 FNYEAQ (reference sequence). The chain's CDR3 is CASSRGTGVTSGGQETQYF. In nucleotides, the CDR3 is TGTGCCAGCAGCCGCGGGACAGGAGTAACTAGCGGGGGGCAAGAGACCCAGTACTTC.

The gene calls are TRBV11-2 and TRBJ2-2; no firm D call. This CDR3 region has 13 residues. V lost 3 bases to trimming and J lost 5 bases, with 7 bases between them. In germline, CDR1 is SGHAT, CDR2 FQNNGV. The CDR3 DNA reads TGTGCCAGCAGCTTTTCCAGGACCGGGGAGCTGTTTTTT. As protein: CASSFSRTGELFF.

The rearrangement uses TRBV10-3 and TRBJ2-1; no clear D gene. The CDR3 totals 14 residues. The germline gives CDR1 ENHRY, CDR2 SYGVKD. V dropped 0 bases and J dropped 6 bases, with 9 bases sitting between them. DNA of the CDR3: TGTGCCATCAGTGAGTCGAGAAGACCCAATGAGCAGTTCTTC. This encodes CAISESRRPNEQFF.